One and the same sample provided the 19 T cell receptor beta chains below, sequenced in a study of radiation and T cells in renal cell carcinoma. Described time point: blood 4 weeks post-SBRT, at nephrectomy. Treatment described: 15 Gy SBRT to primary tumor, nephrectomy 4 weeks later. The table came from immunoSEQ multiplex PCR; TCRdb's copy has only in-frame clones and leaves some out. The sample shows 60,000 to 95,000 clones, 83% of them seen only once. The input for sequencing was blood, taken from a patient whose treatment included radiotherapy and nephrectomy. These receptors were taken from a woman between 55 and 75 years old with renal cell carcinoma.

The V gene is TRBV7-8, the J gene TRBJ2-1; a possible D gene is TRBD2 (6 bases). This CDR3 contains 18 residues. Trimming cost V 2 bases and J 1 base, with 18 bases left between them. Germline V gene data show CDR1 as SGHVS and CDR2 as FQNEAQ. CDR3 sequence: CASSLPAGASASYNEQFF. DNA of the CDR3: TGTGCCAGCAGCTTACCTGCGGGTGCTAGCGCATCCTACAATGAGCAGTTCTTC.

CDR3 sequence (DNA): TGTGCCAGCAGCCCTCAGGGCTCTAGCGGGAGTTTGCGGTCCTACAATGAGCAGTTCTTC. This gives the protein CASSPQGSSGSLRSYNEQFF. V is TRBV21-1 and J is TRBJ2-1; the listed D gene, TRBD2, was not tested against the DNA. TRBV21-1 is a pseudogene segment. CDR3 length: 20 amino acids.

The rearrangement joins TRBV7-9 to TRBJ2-5; no reliable D call. The DNA end is a closer match to TRBJ2-7, so the J assignment may be wrong. From germline, CDR1 is SEHNR and CDR2 FQNEAQ (reference sequence). The CDR3 sequence is 14 residues long. The CDR3, as DNA: TGTGCCAGCAGCTCCGTCGACCAGGCCTACGAGCAGTACTTC. Its translation: CASSSVDQAYEQYF.

V gene TRBV29-1 combines with J gene TRBJ2-5, with 7 bases fitting TRBD2. After removal of 3 bases from V and 1 base from J, the junction contained 5 bases not matched to a gene. The CDR3 contains 14 residues. Germline CDR1 and CDR2: SQVTM and ANQGSEA. The CDR3 DNA follows: TGCAGCGTTGAGGAAGCGGGGATCCAAGAGACCCAGTACTTC. Residues: CSVEEAGIQETQYF. Based on the CDR3 plus reference TRBV29-1 and TRBJ2-5, the full variable domain is SAVISQKPSRDICQRGTSLTIQCQVDSQVTMMFWYRQQPGQSLTLIATANQGSEATYESGFVIDKFPISRPNLTFSTLTVSNMSPEDSSIYLCSVEEAGIQETQYFGPGTRLLVL.

This sequence joins TRBV11-2 and TRBJ2-4; maybe TRBD1 (6 bases). The ends were cut back, 2 bases at V and 9 bases at J, with 17 bases in the middle. Germline V gives CDR1 SGHAT, CDR2 FQNNGV. This CDR3 has 15 amino acids. The CDR3 DNA is TGTGCCAGCAGCTTAAACCCGGACAGTAATGGCATTCAGTACTTC. This codes for CASSLNPDSNGIQYF.

This rearrangement joins TRBV20-1 to TRBJ2-1; D call uncertain. CDR3 length: 10 residues. V lost 5 bases to trimming and J lost 13 bases, with 12 bases between them. Germline V gives CDR1 DFQATT, CDR2 SNEGSKA (reference sequence). The CDR3 DNA sequence: TGCAGTGCTTGGCGCCTGAATCAGTTCTTC. Its translation: CSAWRLNQFF.

The rearrangement uses TRBV6-6 and TRBJ2-1; D is unresolved. The germline gives CDR1 MNHNY, CDR2 SVGAGI (reference sequence). V lost 6 bases and J 0 bases, leaving 9 bases between the germline ends. The CDR3 runs to 14 residues. CDR3 DNA: TGTGCCAGCAGCCCCGAGAGCTCCTACAATGAGCAGTTCTTC. Its translation is CASSPESSYNEQFF.

The V call is TRBV10-3, the J call TRBJ1-1, with unresolved D. V lost 6 bases and J 0 bases, leaving 8 bases between the germline ends. The CDR3 loop spans 13 amino acids. CDR1 and CDR2 (germline): ENHRY, SYGVKD. The CDR3, as DNA: TGTGCCATCAGGGACCGCATGAACACTGAAGCTTTCTTT. Translating gives CAIRDRMNTEAFF.

V is TRBV28 and J is TRBJ1-1; no firm D call. The CDR3 covers 14 residues. The V gene lost 7 bases and the J gene lost 4 bases, with 16 bases spanning the gap. Germline CDR1 MDHEN, CDR2 SYDVKM. CDR3 amino acids: CASIQSLGATEAFF. CDR3 DNA sequence: TGTGCCAGCATACAGTCCCTCGGAGCCACTGAAGCTTTCTTT.

This chain joins TRBV4-1 and TRBJ2-7; tentative D call: TRBD2 (5 bases). Germline V gene sequence: CDR1 MGHRA, CDR2 YSYEKL. V was trimmed by 1 base and J by 7 bases, leaving 11 bases between them. This CDR3 comprises 13 residues. CDR3 sequence (DNA): TGCGCCAGCAGCCAAGTTGGAGGTTATGAGCAGTACTTC. Residues: CASSQVGGYEQYF.

The J gene is TRBJ1-2, the V gene TRBV5-6, with a weak D call TRBD1 (6 bases). V lost 4 bases to trimming and J lost 3 bases, with 16 bases between them. The CDR3 runs 15 residues. CDR1 SGHDT and CDR2 YYEEEE come from the germline V gene. The CDR3 region is CASSQPGGRDYGYTF. The DNA for the CDR3 is TGTGCCAGCAGCCAACCGGGGGGCAGAGACTATGGCTACACCTTC.

This clone was observed a single time. The chain is built from TRBV6-1 and TRBJ1-5; D unclear. Germline CDR1 and CDR2: MNHNS and SASEGT. CDR3 length: 12 residues. Trimming left V 0 bases short and J 4 bases short, with 1 base between. This CDR3 is CASSEANQPQHF. The CDR3, as DNA: TGTGCCAGCAGTGAAGCAAATCAGCCCCAGCATTTT.

The chain has TRBV4-1 and TRBJ1-2; D might be TRBD1 (5 bases). CDR1 MGHRA and CDR2 YSYEKL come from the germline V gene. The CDR3 is 15 residues long. Trimming shortened V by 1 base and J by 2 bases, and 11 bases separated the two germline ends. The CDR3 here is CASSQVGTENYGYTF. The CDR3, as DNA: TGCGCCAGCAGCCAAGTAGGGACGGAAAACTATGGCTACACCTTC.

The chain joins TRBV6-5 to TRBJ1-1; possibly TRBD1 for D (6 bases). The CDR3 loop spans 16 amino acids. The germline V and J ends were trimmed by 2 bases and 1 base, with 14 bases remaining between them. Per the germline V gene, CDR1 is MNHEY and CDR2 is SVGAGI. DNA for the CDR3: TGTGCCAGCAGTTACGGACCCGGACAGCCGAACACTGAAGCTTTCTTT. Protein sequence: CASSYGPGQPNTEAFF.

This clone was seen at least ten times. J is TRBJ1-1 and V is TRBV4-1; D may be TRBD1 (5 bases). CDR1 and CDR2 from the germline V gene are MGHRA and YSYEKL. The CDR3 is 13 residues long. Trimming cost V 3 bases and J 4 bases, with 9 bases left between them. The CDR3 loop reads CASSHPGSTEAFF. In DNA form, the CDR3 reads TGCGCCAGCAGCCACCCAGGGAGCACTGAAGCTTTCTTT.

The chain joins TRBV7-2 to TRBJ1-5; 9 nucleotides match TRBD1. Germline assignment: CDR1 SGHTA and CDR2 FQGNSA. The junction had 5 bases not matched to a gene; V was cut back by 5 bases and J by 0 bases. The length of the CDR3 is 16 residues. CDR3 coding DNA: TGTGCCAGCAGCCCGTGGACAGGGGCTAGCAATCAGCCCCAGCATTTT. Its translation: CASSPWTGASNQPQHF.

This clone was seen once. J is TRBJ2-3 and V is TRBV7-9; 10 nucleotides line up with TRBD2. Germline CDR1 reads SEHNR; CDR2 reads FQNEAQ (reference sequence). This CDR3 contains 17 residues. Trimming cost V 5 bases and J 2 bases; bases outside gene matches: 10. For the CDR3, the DNA is TGTGCCAGCAGCACCCCTAGCGGGGGCGCCGACACAGATACGCAGTATTTT. Residues: CASSTPSGGADTDTQYF.

The chain is built from TRBV19 and TRBJ2-7; the D call may be TRBD1 or TRBD2 (5 bases each). CDR1 LNHDA and CDR2 SQIVND come from the germline V gene (reference sequence). Trimming pared 5 bases from V and 3 bases from J, leaving 11 bases between. The CDR3 extends over 13 amino acids. CDR3 in amino acids: CASSGGPYYEQYF. CDR3 nucleotides: TGTGCCAGTAGTGGGGGACCGTACTACGAGCAGTACTTC.

The chain carries TRBV30 and TRBJ2-5; D not certain. In germline, CDR1 is GTSNPN, CDR2 SVGIG (reference sequence). Trimming shortened V by 2 bases and J by 5 bases, and 6 bases separated the two germline ends. The CDR3 consists of 11 residues. The CDR3 coding sequence is TGTGCCTGGAGTCCCCAGGAGACCCAGTACTTC. As protein: CAWSPQETQYF.